Listed here are 30 T cell receptor beta chains from one sample, sequenced in a study of T cells expressing NK-cell markers. With the 5' RACE reads reprocessed, TCRdb shows one record per CDR3 protein and no DNA. The table lists hundreds of thousands of distinct CDR3 sequences. The sample consisted of blood T cells: a sorted CD56 or NKG2C T cell subset, CD4+ or CD8+ T cells, or bulk PBMC T cells (not recorded which). These receptor sequences come from a woman aged 18-69 years in good health.

V gene TRBV12-3 or TRBV12-4 combines with J gene TRBJ2-1; TCRdb outputs TRBD2, but without DNA this stays unchecked. The length of the CDR3 is 16 residues. CDR3 residues: CASSLRGLGIINEQFF.

The CDR3 loop reads CASSPWADTDTQYF. The chain combines TRBV12-3 or TRBV12-4 with TRBJ2-3. The CDR3 totals 14 residues.

This chain joins TRBV12-3 or TRBV12-4 and TRBJ2-2; the D call from TCRdb, TRBD2, cannot be confirmed without DNA. The CDR3 runs 17 residues. The CDR3 loop reads CASRNPSGGADTGELFF.

The rearrangement uses TRBV2 and TRBJ2-6. The CDR3 covers 14 residues. From germline, CDR1 is SNHLY and CDR2 FYNNEI. The CDR3 loop is CASSLASGANVLTF.

The rearrangement links TRBV7-3 to TRBJ2-1; with no DNA, the TCRdb D assignment of TRBD2 cannot be verified. The germline V gene encodes CDR1 SGHTA and CDR2 FQGTGA. This CDR3 contains 15 residues. The CDR3 is CASSRTGGSYNEQFF.

V and J are TRBV12-3 or TRBV12-4 and TRBJ1-6. CDR3 length equals 13 residues. The chain's CDR3 is CASSLVGDSPLHF.

The chain has TRBV11-2 and TRBJ1-1; the D call of TRBD1 rests on TCRdb alone, since no DNA is present to check it. The germline gives CDR1 SGHAT, CDR2 FQNNGV. CDR3 size: 14 residues. The CDR3 protein is CASSIQQGVTEAFF.

This chain joins TRBV4-1 and TRBJ1-3; absent DNA, TCRdb's TRBD1 call cannot be checked. This CDR3 comprises 16 residues. The germline V gene has CDR1 MGHRA and CDR2 YSYEKL. This chain's CDR3 is CASSQEIGTTGNTIYF.

The chain recombines TRBV20-1 with TRBJ2-1; TCRdb indicates TRBD2, and absent DNA this call remains unverified. The germline CDR1 and CDR2 sequences are DFQATT and SNEGSKA (reference sequence). This CDR3 spans 16 amino acids. The CDR3 here is CSARDLAGWSYNEQFF.

V is TRBV28 and J is TRBJ2-1; TCRdb indicates TRBD1, and absent DNA this call remains unverified. The CDR3 has 13 amino acids. Per germline, CDR1 MDHEN and CDR2 SYDVKM. This CDR3 is CASRLQGAYEQFF.

The CDR3 loop reads CASSYTTLQEMNTEAFF. The rearrangement joins TRBV6-2 or TRBV6-3 to TRBJ1-1; the D call of TRBD1 rests on TCRdb alone, since no DNA is present to check it. The CDR3 spans 17 residues. From germline, CDR1 is MNHEY and CDR2 SVGEGT.

This chain connects TRBV30 to TRBJ1-5; TCRdb proposes TRBD1, but this gene call is untestable without DNA. CDR1 and CDR2 from the germline V gene are GTSNPN and SVGIG (reference sequence). This CDR3 comprises 13 residues. The CDR3 reads CAWSKQGGQPQHF.

The rearrangement links TRBV5-1 to TRBJ2-3; the D call from TCRdb, TRBD2, cannot be confirmed without DNA. The CDR3 consists of 13 residues. Germline CDR1 SGHRS, CDR2 YFSETQ. This CDR3 reads CASSSLQADTQYF.

The J gene is TRBJ2-1, the V gene TRBV14. Germline CDR1 reads SGHDN; CDR2 reads FVKESK. There are 13 residues in the CDR3. This chain's CDR3 is CASSQFSYNEQFF.

J is TRBJ2-3 and V is TRBV20-1. The CDR3 length is 16 residues. CDR1 is DFQATT and CDR2 is SNEGSKA in the germline V gene (reference sequence). The CDR3 here is CSARPVYGTNTDTQYF.

The chain links TRBV15 to TRBJ2-6. CDR3 length equals 15 residues. Per the germline V gene, CDR1 is LNHNV and CDR2 is YYDKDF (reference sequence). CDR3 loop: CATSLGVTGANVLTF.

V usage is TRBV9 and J usage is TRBJ2-7; TCRdb designates TRBD2, a call that cannot be tested without DNA. The CDR3 length is 15 residues. Looked up from germline, CDR1 is SGDLS and CDR2 is YYNGEE. CDR3 residues: CASSEGSASSYEQYF.

This chain connects TRBV12-3 or TRBV12-4 to TRBJ2-4; no DNA is available, so the TRBD2 call from TCRdb remains unchecked. The CDR3 has 17 amino acids. CDR3 sequence reads: CASTWGSGSVTKNIQYF.

The chain's CDR3 is CASSPSQGTLLMNTEAFF. This chain joins TRBV6-5 and TRBJ1-1; lacking DNA, the TRBD1 call made by TCRdb goes unchecked. The CDR3 runs to 18 residues. CDR1 and CDR2 from the germline V gene are MNHEY and SVGAGI.

V gene TRBV3-1 combines with J gene TRBJ2-5; TCRdb reports TRBD1, a call that lacks DNA to check it against. This CDR3 contains 15 residues. CDR1 LGHDT and CDR2 YNNKEL come from the germline V gene (reference sequence). CDR3 region: CASSQDWRSSGAQYF.

The V and J genes are TRBV28 and TRBJ2-5; TCRdb's assignment of TRBD2 cannot be checked, as there is no DNA. From germline, CDR1 is MDHEN and CDR2 SYDVKM. The CDR3 is 13 amino acids. CDR3 amino acids: CATRAPTTQTQYF.

This rearrangement joins TRBV15 to TRBJ1-2; TCRdb's D gene call, TRBD1, goes unchecked for lack of DNA. CDR1 and CDR2 (germline): LNHNV, YYDKDF (reference sequence). There are 16 residues in the CDR3. This CDR3 is CATSREGGQGVYGYTF.

The V call is TRBV29-1, the J call TRBJ2-1; TCRdb indicates TRBD2, and absent DNA this call remains unverified. CDR1 is SQVTM, CDR2 ANQGSEA, per germline. The CDR3 has 14 residues. The CDR3 here is CSGQASRRWNEQFF.

V usage is TRBV12-3 or TRBV12-4 and J usage is TRBJ2-2. CDR3 size: 13 residues. The CDR3 region is CASSFGDAGELFF.

V usage is TRBV10-3 and J usage is TRBJ1-1; the TRBD1 assignment by TCRdb is unverifiable without DNA. Germline V lookup: CDR1 ENHRY, CDR2 SYGVKD. The CDR3 sequence is 13 residues long. CDR3 in amino acids: CAISERQGPEAFF.

The V and J genes are TRBV7-2 and TRBJ2-3. The germline V gene has CDR1 SGHTA and CDR2 FQGNSA. This CDR3 has 15 amino acids. This CDR3 is CASSLAGVHTDTQYF.

J is TRBJ2-1 and V is TRBV12-3 or TRBV12-4; TCRdb designates TRBD2, a call that cannot be tested without DNA. This CDR3 has 17 amino acids. The CDR3 reads CASSLALSPTSVSEQFF.

J is TRBJ1-2 and V is TRBV11-2. Germline CDR1 SGHAT, CDR2 FQNNGV. The CDR3 is 15 residues long. The CDR3 is CASSLDGVFNYGYTF. Looking up the rest from reference TRBV11-2 and TRBJ1-2 gives the full variable domain: EAGVAQSPRYKIIEKRQSVAFWCNPISGHATLYWYQQILGQGPKLLIQFQNNGVVDDSQLPKDRFSAERLKGVDSTLKIQPAKLEDSAVYLCASSLDGVFNYGYTFGSGTRLTVV.

CDR3: CASSQLGTSGKSSYEQYF. V is TRBV11-1 and J is TRBJ2-7; TCRdb outputs TRBD2, but without DNA this stays unchecked. This CDR3 is built from 18 residues. In germline, CDR1 is SGHAT, CDR2 FQDESV (reference sequence).

CDR3 in amino acids: CASSLLVADTQYF. The chain has TRBV27 and TRBJ2-3; the D gene TCRdb calls, TRBD2, cannot be checked with no DNA. The CDR3 totals 13 residues. The germline V gene has CDR1 MNHEY and CDR2 SMNVEV (reference sequence).